These T cell receptor beta chains were read from a single sample in a study of T cell repertoires in aging, cancer and after chemotherapy. TCRdb re-called the multiplex PCR reads with MiXCR, one entry per CDR3 protein. The table shows approximately 20,000 distinct CDR3 sequences, with over 35% occurring only once. The sequenced material came from blood. Every receptor here comes from a human donor with a solid tumor. Both conserved end residues are part of each CDR3. D genes are given only for firm matches. Clone size, where shown, is once, few, many, or a class for clones that have expanded.

size | J | D | V | CDR3 | DNA
few | TRBJ2-1 | - | TRBV30 | CAWNRAGSSYNEQFF | TGTGCCTGGAACAGGGCAGGGAGCTCCTACAATGAGCAGTTCTTC
few | TRBJ2-5 | TRBD1 | TRBV18 | CASSRGGTGLQETQYF | TGTGCCAGCTCACGTGGCGGGACAGGCCTCCAAGAGACCCAGTACTTC
medium-sized | TRBJ2-1 | TRBD2 | TRBV19 | CASTPGTSGNNEQFF | TGTGCCAGTACTCCCGGGACTAGCGGTAACAATGAGCAGTTCTTC
few | TRBJ1-2 | - | TRBV7-2 | CASSLAGGVSGYTF | TGTGCCAGCAGCTTAGCGGGCGGGGTTAGTGGCTACACCTTC
few | TRBJ1-4 | - | TRBV6-6 | CASSYYMGEKLFF | TGTGCCAGCAGTTACTATATGGGTGAAAAACTGTTTTTT
- | TRBJ1-2 | - | TRBV12-3/TRBV12-4 | CASRGGDYGYTF | TGTGCCAGCAGGGGGGGCGACTATGGCTACACCTTC
few | TRBJ2-5 | - | TRBV30 | CAWSKGLTGKTQYF | TGTGCCTGGAGCAAAGGACTTACCGGGAAGACCCAGTACTTC
- | TRBJ2-3 | TRBD2 | TRBV5-1 | CASSLGLAGDRDTQYF | TGCGCCAGCAGCTTGGGACTAGCGGGAGATCGAGATACGCAGTATTTT
- | TRBJ1-5 | TRBD1 | TRBV6-2/TRBV6-3 | CASSRGQGEGNQPQHF | TGTGCCAGCAGCCGCGGACAGGGGGAGGGCAATCAGCCCCAGCATTTT
- | TRBJ1-2 | - | TRBV19 | CASSIATVGNYGYTF | TGTGCCAGTAGTATAGCGACGGTTGGCAACTATGGCTACACCTTC
few | TRBJ1-1 | - | TRBV12-3/TRBV12-4 | CASSPIGRSEAFF | TGTGCCAGCAGTCCCATCGGACGCTCCGAAGCTTTCTTT
few | TRBJ2-2 | - | TRBV5-4 | CASSLGGVGAGELFF | TGTGCCAGCAGCTTGGGTGGGGTTGGGGCCGGGGAGCTGTTTTTT
- | TRBJ1-2 | - | TRBV30 | CAWSRGFGYTF | TGTGCCTGGAGCCGGGGCTTTGGCTACACCTTC
few | TRBJ2-2 | - | TRBV10-3 | CAISEKTGELFF | TGTGCCATCAGTGAGAAAACCGGGGAGCTGTTTTTT
- | TRBJ2-3 | - | TRBV7-3 | CASSLDGKDTQYF | TGTGCCAGCAGCTTAGACGGGAAAGATACGCAGTATTTT
- | TRBJ1-1 | - | TRBV7-6 | CASSFTGSTEAFF | TGTGCCAGCAGCTTCACCGGGTCCACTGAAGCTTTCTTT
few | TRBJ2-2 | - | TRBV28 | CASRDVRDGELFF | TGTGCCAGCAGGGACGTCAGGGACGGGGAGCTGTTTTTT
- | TRBJ1-2 | - | TRBV27 | CASSYVGGGLGYTF | TGTGCCAGCAGTTATGTCGGGGGGGGCCTTGGCTACACCTTC
- | TRBJ1-5 | - | TRBV18 | CASSLGGYENQPQHF | TGTGCCAGCTCACTCGGAGGATATGAAAATCAGCCCCAGCATTTT
- | TRBJ2-7 | TRBD1 | TRBV7-6 | CASSSTPGTGEREQYF | TGTGCCAGCAGCTCGACCCCCGGGACAGGGGAGAGGGAGCAGTACTTC
- | TRBJ2-3 | TRBD2 | TRBV6-4 | CASSDSISAGGIDTQYF | TGTGCCAGCAGTGACTCGATTTCAGCGGGAGGTATCGATACGCAGTATTTT
medium-sized | TRBJ2-1 | TRBD2 | TRBV19 | CASRVGASGRYNEQFF | TGTGCCAGTAGGGTTGGGGCTAGCGGGAGGTACAATGAGCAGTTCTTC
- | TRBJ2-7 | TRBD2 | TRBV5-1 | CASSLRGGQGRYEQYF | TGCGCCAGCAGCTTGCGGGGAGGGCAGGGACGATACGAGCAGTACTTC
- | TRBJ2-1 | - | TRBV24-1 | CATSDLPNYNEQFF | TGTGCCACCAGTGATTTGCCCAACTACAATGAGCAGTTCTTC
few | TRBJ1-2 | - | TRBV6-2/TRBV6-3 | CASSYRADGATNYGYTF | TGTGCCAGCAGTTACCGGGCCGACGGGGCCACTAACTATGGCTACACCTTC
- | TRBJ2-1 | TRBD2 | TRBV13 | CASSPLAGGPNEQFF | TGTGCCAGCAGCCCTCTAGCGGGAGGGCCGAATGAGCAGTTCTTC
- | TRBJ1-5 | - | TRBV27 | CASSLSMRGNQPQHF | TGTGCCAGCAGTTTATCGATGAGGGGGAATCAGCCCCAGCATTTT
- | TRBJ2-5 | - | TRBV7-2 | CASSLSSAPYF | TGTGCCAGCAGCTTAAGTAGCGCTCCCTACTTC
few | TRBJ2-7 | - | TRBV19 | CASSARYRTRDGIEYEQYF | TGTGCCAGTAGTGCGAGATATCGAACTCGGGACGGTATTGAGTACGAGCAGTACTTC
- | TRBJ2-7 | - | TRBV10-3 | CAISGTGTHYEQYF | TGTGCCATCAGTGGAACCGGGACACACTACGAGCAGTACTTC
- | TRBJ2-3 | TRBD2 | TRBV4-2 | CASSQGEGLADTQYF | TGTGCCAGCAGCCAAGGGGAGGGCCTCGCGGATACGCAGTATTTT
once | TRBJ2-5 | TRBD1 | TRBV12-3/TRBV12-4 | CASSLRGPSQTQYF | TGTGCCAGCAGTTTAAGGGGGCCGAGCCAGACCCAGTACTTC
once | TRBJ2-7 | TRBD2 | TRBV19 | CASSPGTSGTYEQYF | TGTGCCAGTAGCCCCGGGACTAGCGGGACCTACGAGCAGTACTTC
few | TRBJ2-1 | TRBD2 | TRBV27 | CASSLGGGRAYEQFF | TGTGCCAGCAGTTTAGGTGGCGGGAGGGCCTATGAGCAGTTCTTC
- | TRBJ1-5 | TRBD1 | TRBV18 | CASSPPGQGNQPQHF | TGTGCCAGCTCACCACCGGGACAGGGCAATCAGCCCCAGCATTTT
- | TRBJ2-3 | - | TRBV6-4 | CASSKRGEADTQYF | TGTGCCAGCAGTAAACGGGGAGAGGCAGATACGCAGTATTTT
medium-sized | TRBJ2-3 | - | TRBV6-5 | CASSPEDRGTDTQYF | TGTGCCAGCAGCCCAGAGGACAGAGGCACAGATACGCAGTATTTT
- | TRBJ2-7 | - | TRBV6-6 | CASRDTRGGSYEQYF | TGTGCCAGCAGAGACACCAGGGGGGGCTCCTACGAGCAGTACTTC
- | TRBJ2-1 | - | TRBV4-2 | CASSQAFRDSYNEQFF | TGTGCCAGCAGCCAAGCCTTCCGGGACTCCTACAATGAGCAGTTCTTC
- | TRBJ2-3 | - | TRBV5-1 | CASSYRGGGGTDTQYF | TGCGCCAGCAGCTACAGAGGGGGGGGCGGCACAGATACGCAGTATTTT
- | TRBJ2-1 | - | TRBV5-1 | CASSLARGGAGNEQFF | TGCGCCAGCAGCTTGGCGAGGGGGGGGGCTGGTAATGAGCAGTTCTTC
- | TRBJ1-2 | - | TRBV29-1 | CSVLPGFGNYGYTF | TGCAGCGTTCTACCAGGGTTTGGTAACTATGGCTACACCTTC
few | TRBJ1-2 | - | TRBV19 | CASAENYGYTF | TGTGCCAGTGCGGAGAACTATGGCTACACCTTC
- | TRBJ1-5 | - | TRBV7-9 | CASSLDGANQPQHF | TGTGCCAGCAGCTTGGATGGGGCGAATCAGCCCCAGCATTTT
- | TRBJ2-5 | - | TRBV6-2/TRBV6-3 | CASWRSRRSETQYF | TGTGCCAGCTGGCGATCAAGGCGATCGGAGACCCAGTACTTC
- | TRBJ2-5 | TRBD1 | TRBV7-2 | CASSPGQGRKETQYF | TGTGCCAGCAGCCCGGGACAGGGAAGGAAAGAGACCCAGTACTTC
once | TRBJ1-3 | TRBD1 | TRBV7-9 | CASSYRQGYLDESGNTIYF | TGTGCCAGCAGCTACCGACAGGGCTATCTGGATGAGTCTGGAAACACCATATATTTT
- | TRBJ1-2 | - | TRBV15 | CATSRERTEVGINYGYTF | TGTGCCACCAGCAGAGAAAGGACAGAGGTGGGGATTAACTATGGCTACACCTTC
medium-sized | TRBJ2-2 | - | TRBV27 | CASSLGLNTGELFF | TGTGCCAGCAGTTTAGGGCTGAACACCGGGGAGCTGTTTTTT
few | TRBJ2-5 | TRBD2 | TRBV5-6 | CASSSTSGSSAQYF | TGTGCCAGCAGCTCGACTAGCGGGAGTTCGGCCCAGTACTTC
- | TRBJ2-4 | TRBD2 | TRBV7-6 | CASSPREGDIQYF | TGTGCCAGCAGCCCCCGGGAGGGGGACATTCAGTACTTC
few | TRBJ2-7 | - | TRBV30 | CAWSVGYGHEQYF | TGTGCCTGGAGTGTTGGGTACGGGCACGAGCAGTACTTC
- | TRBJ2-3 | - | TRBV6-5 | CASSYSQFLVGTSTDTQYF | TGTGCCAGCAGTTACTCACAGTTTCTCGTGGGGACTAGCACAGATACGCAGTATTTT
few | TRBJ2-2 | - | TRBV5-1 | CASSLGAGTNTGELFF | TGCGCCAGCAGCTTGGGTGCAGGAACGAACACCGGGGAGCTGTTTTTT
- | TRBJ1-2 | - | TRBV11-2 | CASSLERRLQSGYTF | TGTGCCAGCAGCTTAGAGAGAAGGCTTCAATCTGGCTACACCTTC
- | TRBJ2-7 | TRBD2 | TRBV18 | CASSPRLAGEYEQYF | TGTGCCAGCTCACCCCGACTGGCGGGAGAATACGAGCAGTACTTC
few | TRBJ1-4 | - | TRBV19 | CASSDGHNEKLFF | TGTGCCAGCTCGGACGGTCATAATGAAAAACTGTTTTTT
- | TRBJ1-1 | - | TRBV28 | CASSQVKTNTEAFF | TGTGCCAGCAGTCAGGTTAAAACGAACACTGAAGCTTTCTTT
- | TRBJ2-2 | - | TRBV5-6 | CASSLTVKSGELFF | TGTGCCAGCAGCCTGACAGTTAAATCCGGGGAGCTGTTTTTT
few | TRBJ1-5 | TRBD1 | TRBV5-6 | CASSWGQGARGQPQHF | TGTGCCAGCAGCTGGGGACAGGGGGCGCGTGGTCAGCCCCAGCATTTT